This record covers a single T cell receptor (beta chain). Germline values: CDR1 SGHRS, CDR2 YFSETQ. Trimming pared 4 bases from V and 1 base from J, leaving 8 bases between. This CDR3 contains 13 residues. Data came from immunoSEQ multiplex PCR; TCRdb stores just in-frame clones and leaves some out. The sample includes about 32,000 clones, 65% to 90% of them seen just once. The data belong to a study of blood T cell repertoires in COVID-19. This TCR was recovered from a woman older than 75 with active or convalescent COVID-19. The V call is TRBV5-1, the J call TRBJ1-2, with unresolved D. Sequenced material: peripheral blood. The chain's CDR3 is CASSLQHNYGYTF. For the CDR3, the DNA is TGCGCCAGCAGCCTGCAACATAACTATGGCTACACCTTC.